This T cell receptor beta chain was identified in a study of regulatory T cells in long-lasting Graves disease. About the study: Over 5 years on antithyroid drugs plus positive TSH receptor antibodies marked Graves' disease as persistent. Whole-study findings and limits: Patients with persistent disease shared some 3,000 public clonotypes, outpacing the roughly 950 shared by new patients. TCR diversity was lower in persistent than newly diagnosed Graves' disease.

Indicated time point: persistent/refractory GD, antithyroid drugs over 5 years with positive TRAb. PBMCs provided the RNA from which the TCR library was made. This CDR3 has 15 amino acids. Trimming took 4 bases from V and 0 from J; bases not matched to a gene: 6. The V gene's germline CDR1 is PRHDT and CDR2 FYEKMQ (reference sequence). This clonotype was detected only a few times. As yet, its antigen is unknown. Building of the TCR beta libraries involved iRepertoire HTBI primers and Arm-PCR of CDR3 regions. Per the original data handling: The identification of 50 to 65 TRBV and 14 TRBJ segments was made across samples. TCRdb re-called the multiplex PCR reads through MiXCR, storing one row per CDR3 protein. TCRdb's processing, not the authors', yielded these V and J calls. The sample shows hundreds of thousands of distinct CDR3 sequences, roughly 20% of them seen only once.

This receptor was taken from a female donor with Graves disease. This rearrangement joins TRBV13 to TRBJ2-7; 7 bases line up with TRBD2. Sample: peripheral blood mononuclear cells (PBMCs), taken when the disease was refractory, from a patient treated with antithyroid drugs. The CDR3 DNA sequence: TGTGCCAGCAGCTCCGTTGGGGGGGACTCCTACGAGCAGTACTTC. This gives the protein CASSSVGGDSYEQYF.